This record covers a single TCR beta chain. The antigen remains unidentified. The germline V gene has CDR1 SGHRS and CDR2 YFSETQ. The CDR3 covers 13 residues. V was shortened by 2 bases and J by 3 bases, with 5 bases between the two germline ends. The sample originates from a study of OX40 agonist ivuxolimab in advanced cancers. The study, taken as a whole, reports: Researchers report that CD8+ T cells had, on average, more expanded clones than CD4+.

The data were produced by immunoSEQ multiplex PCR, yet TCRdb's version contains in-frame clones alone and is incomplete. Of around 25,000 clones listed, roughly 85% are singletons. This TCR was recovered from an adult with an advanced solid tumor such as melanoma, head and neck, liver or kidney cancer. The source was CD4+ or CD8+ T cells sorted from blood, collected in a trial of the OX40 agonist ivuxolimab. The chain couples TRBV5-1 to TRBJ1-4; unclear D gene. CDR3 nucleotides: TGCGCCAGCAGCTTACTTCCTAATGAAAAACTGTTTTTT. Translating it yields CASSLLPNEKLFF.